Following are 19 T cell receptor beta chains from one sample sequenced in a study of technical replicates of blood from a few donors. Clones were read by immunoSEQ multiplex PCR, and TCRdb kept only the in-frame ones, dropping some. The sample shows about 70,000 clones, roughly 92% of them seen only once. Sequenced material: T cells isolated from PBMCs. Source of these receptors: a human donor in good health.

The chain links TRBV6-5 to TRBJ2-7; 9 nucleotides align to TRBD1. This CDR3 has 13 amino acids. V shed 5 bases and J 5 bases; nucleotides not matched to a gene: 4. Germline CDR1 MNHEY, CDR2 SVGAGI. CDR3 sequence: CASSDWTGDEQYF. As DNA, the CDR3 is TGTGCCAGCAGTGACTGGACAGGGGACGAGCAGTACTTC.

The table lists this clone with a count of one. The rearrangement joins TRBV5-4 to TRBJ2-7, with 9 bases that match TRBD1. The V gene end was trimmed by 3 bases and the J gene end by 4 bases; junction bases not matched to a gene: 5. The germline CDR1 and CDR2 sequences are SGHNT and YYREEE (reference sequence). The length of the CDR3 is 14 residues. Here the CDR3 reads CASSSDRGWYEQYF. The CDR3 DNA follows: TGTGCCAGCAGCTCTGACAGGGGGTGGTACGAGCAGTACTTC.

The V and J genes are TRBV18 and TRBJ2-5; unclear D gene. This CDR3 is 17 amino acids long. The V end was cut by 3 bases, the J end by 1 base, with 18 bases between. Germline CDR1 is KGHSH and CDR2 is LQKENI. CDR3 DNA: TGTGCCAGCTCACCGCGCCCCCCCGGTTCTAGCCAAGAGACCCAGTACTTC. Translated: CASSPRPPGSSQETQYF.

This sequence joins TRBV10-3 and TRBJ2-7, with 12 bases aligning to TRBD2. Trimming at V came to 9 bases and at J to 0 bases, leaving 9 bases not matched to a gene. The V gene's germline CDR1 is ENHRY and CDR2 SYGVKD. The CDR3 has 16 residues. The DNA of the CDR3 is TGTGCCATTTCCGGGACTAGCGGGCTCGTCTCCTACGAGCAGTACTTC. This encodes CAISGTSGLVSYEQYF.

This chain links TRBV5-6 with TRBJ2-7; D is unresolved. The V end lost 3 bases, the J end lost 0 bases, and 13 bases lay between the germline ends. The CDR3 has 15 residues. The germline V gene has CDR1 SGHDT and CDR2 YYEEEE. The CDR3: CASSSVVGASYEQYF. In DNA, the CDR3 is TGTGCCAGCAGCTCCGTGGTGGGCGCCTCCTACGAGCAGTACTTC.

This chain joins TRBV28 and TRBJ2-1, with 8 bases fitting TRBD2. V lost 5 bases and J lost 4; bases outside the gene matches: 4. Per germline, CDR1 MDHEN and CDR2 SYDVKM. The CDR3 has 14 residues. The CDR3 protein is CASSERERYNEQFF. For the CDR3, the DNA is TGTGCCAGCAGTGAGCGGGAGCGATACAATGAGCAGTTCTTC. Full variable domain (missing parts from reference TRBV28 and TRBJ2-1): DVKVTQSSRYLVKRTGEKVFLECVQDMDHENMFWYRQDPGLGLRLIYFSYDVKMKEKGDIPEGYSVSREKKERFSLILESASTNQTSMYLCASSERERYNEQFFGPGTRLTVL.

The chain uses TRBV6-5 and TRBJ2-5; perhaps TRBD2 as D (5 bases). Germline values: CDR1 MNHEY, CDR2 SVGAGI. V was clipped by 6 bases and J by 4 bases, with 15 bases between them. The CDR3 consists of 14 residues. CDR3 nucleotides: TGTGCCAGCAGACGAGGGTTCTCTCGAGAGACCCAGTACTTC. Translation: CASRRGFSRETQYF.

The chain links TRBV15 to TRBJ2-6; a possible D gene is TRBD1 (5 bases). The germline V gene encodes CDR1 LNHNV and CDR2 YYDKDF (reference sequence). Between the trimmed V and J ends, which lost 7 bases and 2 bases, there was a span of 9 bases. The CDR3 runs 14 residues. The DNA for the CDR3 is TGTGCCACCACCTCAGGGACTGGGGCCAACGTCCTGACTTTC. This gives the protein CATTSGTGANVLTF.

This sequence joins TRBV6-5 and TRBJ2-7; D ambiguous. The CDR3 totals 14 residues. Trimming took 5 bases from V and 4 from J, leaving 15 bases between them. Germline CDR1 is MNHEY and CDR2 is SVGAGI. For the CDR3, the DNA is TGTGCCAGCAGTCCTCTAGGTTACCTTTACGAGCAGTACTTC. Translating gives CASSPLGYLYEQYF.

The chain is built from TRBV21-1 and TRBJ2-2; TRBD2, the D gene given by the table, was not confirmed from the DNA. TRBV21-1 is shown as a pseudogene. The CDR3 is 17 amino acids. The CDR3, as DNA: TGTGCCAGCGGTCGGGAGGGTTTTAATTTGAACACCGGGGAGCTGTTTTTT. Protein product: CASGREGFNLNTGELFF.

V and J are TRBV2 and TRBJ1-4; D not resolved. The V and J ends lost 4 bases and 6 bases respectively, with 12 bases between them. Looked up from germline, CDR1 is SNHLY and CDR2 is FYNNEI. The CDR3 has 14 residues. The CDR3 reads CASSANGIYEKLFF. CDR3 sequence (DNA): TGTGCCAGCAGTGCGAACGGGATCTATGAAAAACTGTTTTTT.

The chain links TRBV15 to TRBJ2-1, with D possibly matching TRBD1 (5 bases). CDR1 is LNHNV, CDR2 YYDKDF, per germline (reference sequence). Trimming cost V 6 bases and J 7 bases, with 10 bases left between them. The CDR3 spans 12 residues. CDR3 sequence reads: CATRGHVNEQFF. As DNA, the CDR3 is TGTGCCACCAGGGGGCACGTTAATGAGCAGTTCTTC.

V usage is TRBV5-1 and J usage is TRBJ2-5; D is ambiguous. Trimming shortened V by 0 bases and J by 0 bases, and 9 bases separated the two germline ends. This CDR3 is 15 amino acids long. The germline V gene encodes CDR1 SGHRS and CDR2 YFSETQ. CDR3: CASSLGAGYQETQYF. CDR3 nucleotide sequence: TGCGCCAGCAGCTTGGGGGCTGGGTACCAAGAGACCCAGTACTTC.

Only one count was recorded for this clone. One end of the junction is discordant with germline, which a read error may explain. The genes are TRBV15 and TRBJ1-5; tentatively, D is TRBD1 (5 bases). The CDR3 runs 14 residues. CDR1 is LNHNV and CDR2 is YYDKDF in the germline V gene (reference sequence). The CDR3 nucleotides read TGTGCCACCGGCAGGGAGTTTGCATATCAGCCCCAGCATTTT. Translation: CATGREFAYQPQHF.

The chain joins TRBV27 to TRBJ1-1; TRBD1 aligns across 7 bases. The trim removed 2 bases at V and 9 bases at J, leaving 6 bases unmatched. Germline CDR1 and CDR2: MNHEY and SMNVEV (reference sequence). The CDR3 contains 13 residues. CDR3 protein: CASSLIPTGQAFF. The CDR3 nucleotides read TGTGCCAGCAGTTTAATCCCGACAGGGCAAGCTTTCTTT.

The genes are TRBV6-5 and TRBJ1-1; maybe TRBD1 (5 bases). V was clipped by 4 bases and J by 4 bases, with 10 bases between them. Germline loops: CDR1 MNHEY, CDR2 SVGAGI. This CDR3 has 13 amino acids. The CDR3 coding sequence is TGTGCCAGCAGTTTAGCCAGGGCCACTGAAGCTTTCTTT. Translating gives CASSLARATEAFF.

This clone has a single count. This sequence joins TRBV7-9 and TRBJ2-1, with 9 bases aligning to TRBD2. CDR1 is SEHNR, CDR2 FQNEAQ, per germline (reference sequence). V trimming: 5 bases; J trimming: 11 bases; junction bases outside the gene matches: 16. This CDR3 has 16 amino acids. In DNA form, the CDR3 reads TGTGCCAGCAGCCAGCCGTATGACATAGCGGGAGTGAAGCAGTTCTTC. This sequence encodes CASSQPYDIAGVKQFF.

This clone came up a few times. J is TRBJ1-1 and V is TRBV29-1; D unresolved. The CDR3 is made up of 12 amino acids. V was clipped by 4 bases and J by 1 base, with 7 bases between them. CDR1 is SQVTM, CDR2 ANQGSEA, per germline. The CDR3 loop is CSVGVWNTEAFF. The CDR3 DNA is TGCAGCGTTGGTGTCTGGAACACTGAAGCTTTCTTT.

This chain links TRBV27 with TRBJ1-3, with 11 bases that match TRBD1. From germline, CDR1 is MNHEY and CDR2 SMNVEV (reference sequence). V was clipped by 6 bases and J by 3 bases; unmatched bases: 4. There are 15 residues in the CDR3. The CDR3 nucleotides read TGTGCCAGCAGGGGACAGGGGGAAAATGGAAACACCATATATTTT. The encoded protein is CASRGQGENGNTIYF.